This T cell receptor beta chain was identified during a study of cytomegalovirus exposure and HLA in healthy donors. General study results and limits: Rarity characterized most TCR sequences, yet some public TCRs appeared in many donors. Researchers counted around 160 TCR beta chains as cytomegalovirus-associated. One later analysis, an examination of the approximately 130 validation repertoires, found that first-cohort TCR clusters tended to co-occur in them.

Trimming removed 0 bases at V and 1 base at J, with 16 bases between. CDR1 and CDR2 from the germline V gene are SGHDT and YYEEEE. The length of the CDR3 is 17 residues. In regard to this clone: Its target is not known.

Assay used: immunoSEQ multiplex PCR; TCRdb lists only in-frame clones, some missing. This table has some 350,000 clones, about 90% appearing once. The receptor comes from a woman in her thirties in good health and CMV-seropositive. Sequenced: PBMCs. The rearrangement uses TRBV5-6 and TRBJ1-1; a weak D match, TRBD1 (6 bases). The DNA of the CDR3 is TGTGCCAGCAGCTTGGAGCCTTTTGGGGGCCAGAACACTGAAGCTTTCTTT. Translating gives CASSLEPFGGQNTEAFF. Full variable domain (missing parts from reference TRBV5-6 and TRBJ1-1): DAGVTQSPTHLIKTRGQQVTLRCSPKSGHDTVSWYQQALGQGPQFIFQYYEEEERQRGNFPDRFSGHQFPNYSSELNVNALLLGDSALYLCASSLEPFGGQNTEAFFGQGTRLTVV.